The T cell receptor beta chain under discussion was sequenced for a study of cytomegalovirus exposure and HLA in healthy donors. The overall study: A later analysis reported the same platform for the 100 to 150 validation repertoires and the 500 to 700 first-cohort repertoires.

Study findings and constraints: A list of about 160 TCR beta chains associated with cytomegalovirus was given. There were a few CMV-associated chains whose specificity for CMV antigens was confirmed in vitro. Subsequent analysis showed first-cohort TCR clusters tending to co-occur in 120 validation repertoires.

Profiling relied on immunoSEQ multiplex PCR, and the TCRdb table lists in-frame clones only, not all of them. The sample holds 75,000 to 85,000 clones, approximately 91% seen once. Trimming took 6 bases from V and 8 from J; bases not matched to a gene: 2. Germline assignment: CDR1 MNHEY and CDR2 SVGAGI. This CDR3 is 11 amino acids long. In this sample, this clone turned up once. Its antigen remains unidentified. The receptor comes from a man aged 25 to 45 in good health and CMV-seronegative. Sequenced input: PBMCs. V and J are TRBV6-5 and TRBJ1-1; 8 nucleotides match TRBD1. CDR3 in DNA: TGTGCCAGCAGCAGGGACAGGGAAGCTTTCTTT. This gives the protein CASSRDREAFF.